The 30 T cell receptor beta chains listed next were all sequenced from one sample in a study of blood T cell repertoires in COVID-19. This table comes from immunoSEQ multiplex PCR, and its TCRdb copy is limited to in-frame clones, with some not included. The table lists 200,000 to 250,000 clones, roughly nine tenths of them singletons, with more than 10% in the top ten. Sequenced input: PBMCs or T cells enriched from blood (not recorded which). The receptors stem from a man aged 25-45 years who had recovered from COVID-19.

The chain links TRBV30 to TRBJ2-7, with D possibly matching TRBD1 (5 bases). The CDR3 spans 12 residues. V lost 1 base to trimming and J lost 5 bases, with 9 bases between them. Germline V gives CDR1 GTSNPN, CDR2 SVGIG (reference sequence). The CDR3 reads CAWSGSGNEQYF. CDR3 bases: TGTGCCTGGAGTGGGTCAGGGAACGAGCAGTACTTC. The complete variable domain, with remaining parts taken from reference TRBV30 and TRBJ2-7, reads SQTIHQWPATLVQPVGSPLSLECTVEGTSNPNLYWYRQAAGRGLQLLFYSVGIGQISSEVPQNLSASRPQDRQFILSSKKLLLSDSGFYLCAWSGSGNEQYFGPGTRLTVT.

This chain uses TRBV10-1 with TRBJ2-2; 7 bases agree with TRBD2. Unmatched junction bases numbered 14, after V lost 1 base and J lost 0 bases. Germline V gene sequence: CDR1 WNHNN, CDR2 SYGVQD (reference sequence). The CDR3 is made up of 20 amino acids. The CDR3: CASSEFGDLMAGANTGELFF. In nucleotides, the CDR3 is TGCGCCAGCAGTGAGTTCGGGGACTTGATGGCGGGAGCGAACACCGGGGAGCTGTTTTTT.

This clone is a singleton in its sample. V gene TRBV24-1 combines with J gene TRBJ2-1, with D possibly matching TRBD1 (5 bases). The CDR3 sequence is 19 residues long. Deletions cut 5 bases from V and 4 bases from J, with 26 bases between. Germline V CDR1 and CDR2: KGHDR, SFDVKD. The CDR3 coding sequence is TGTGCCACCAGTGCCCAACCCGATACCAGGGCCCCTACATACAATGAGCAGTTCTTC. Translation: CATSAQPDTRAPTYNEQFF.

The V and J genes are TRBV10-3 and TRBJ2-1; tentatively, D is TRBD2 (7 bases). CDR3 length: 15 amino acids. Trimming cost V 10 bases and J 8 bases, with 24 bases left between them. The germline V gene encodes CDR1 ENHRY and CDR2 SYGVKD. This CDR3 is CATARGGESFDEQFF. As DNA, the CDR3 is TGTGCCACCGCCCGAGGGGGGGAGTCTTTCGATGAGCAGTTCTTC.

The rearrangement links TRBV5-1 to TRBJ2-5; 7 bases are a match to TRBD2. The CDR3 covers 13 residues. Per germline, CDR1 SGHRS and CDR2 YFSETQ. With 6 bases clipped from V and 5 bases from J, the junction kept 7 bases outside the gene matches. The CDR3 sequence: CASTAGERETQYF. The CDR3 DNA is TGCGCCAGCACGGCGGGAGAGCGGGAGACCCAGTACTTC.

The chain is built from TRBV5-8 and TRBJ2-7, with 10 bases identical to TRBD1. The CDR3 sequence is 15 residues long. V lost 4 bases and J lost 3; bases outside the gene matches: 7. Germline CDR1 is SGHTS and CDR2 is YDEGEE. For the CDR3, the DNA is TGTGCCAGCAGCGTGGGACAGGGGCACTACTACGAGCAGTACTTC. This gives the protein CASSVGQGHYYEQYF.

The V call is TRBV24-1, the J call TRBJ1-2; D unresolved. Per germline, CDR1 KGHDR and CDR2 SFDVKD. The CDR3 sequence is 15 residues long. V shed 5 bases and J shed 6 bases, with 18 bases lying between them. This CDR3 reads CATSGTAVNDNGYTF. As DNA, the CDR3 is TGTGCCACCAGTGGAACAGCTGTAAACGACAATGGCTACACCTTC.

The gene calls are TRBV28 and TRBJ1-5; possible D gene TRBD1, 5 bases. Between the trimmed V and J ends, which lost 2 bases and 5 bases, there was a span of 10 bases. CDR1 and CDR2 from the germline V gene are MDHEN and SYDVKM. CDR3 length: 14 amino acids. The CDR3 nucleotides are TGTGCCAGCAGTTTAGGATGGGGGGATCAGCCCCAGCATTTT. Protein sequence: CASSLGWGDQPQHF. The whole variable domain, filled in from reference TRBV28 and TRBJ1-5, reads DVKVTQSSRYLVKRTGEKVFLECVQDMDHENMFWYRQDPGLGLRLIYFSYDVKMKEKGDIPEGYSVSREKKERFSLILESASTNQTSMYLCASSLGWGDQPQHFGDGTRLSIL.

The V and J genes are TRBV30 and TRBJ1-1; D not certain. The CDR3 loop spans 14 amino acids. The germline CDR1 and CDR2 sequences are GTSNPN and SVGIG (reference sequence). Trimming stripped 7 bases from V and 0 bases from J, with 15 bases between. CDR3 region: CAYERRLMNTEAFF. The CDR3 nucleotides are TGTGCCTACGAGAGGCGCCTAATGAACACTGAAGCTTTCTTT.

The rearrangement links TRBV30 to TRBJ1-1; D is possibly TRBD1 (5 bases). This CDR3 is 11 amino acids long. Germline V gene lookup returns CDR1 GTSNPN and CDR2 SVGIG (reference sequence). V was shortened by 3 bases and J by 6 bases, with 8 bases between the two germline ends. This CDR3 reads CAWSVGAEAFF. As DNA, the CDR3 is TGTGCCTGGAGCGTAGGGGCTGAAGCTTTCTTT.

The chain carries TRBV30 and TRBJ1-2, with D maybe TRBD1 (6 bases). V lost 2 bases and J 5 bases, leaving 15 bases between the germline ends. Germline assignment: CDR1 GTSNPN and CDR2 SVGIG (reference sequence). CDR3 length: 14 amino acids. DNA for the CDR3: TGTGCCTGGAGTCTACCAAGTACAGGGTATGGCTACACCTTC. This translates into CAWSLPSTGYGYTF.

About this clone: This CDR3 is also generated by other DNA sequences in the sample. V usage is TRBV5-1 and J usage is TRBJ1-2, with TRBD1 matching 7 bases. Germline CDR1 and CDR2: SGHRS and YFSETQ. The CDR3 length is 13 residues. The ends lost 0 bases at V and 7 bases at J; junction bases unmatched: 3. CDR3 region: CASSLEGARGYTF. CDR3 DNA: TGCGCCAGCAGCTTGGAGGGGGCGCGTGGCTACACCTTC.

This chain connects TRBV4-2 to TRBJ1-1, with D possibly being TRBD1 (6 bases). The ends were cut back, 0 bases at V and 2 bases at J, with 10 bases in the middle. This CDR3 is built from 15 residues. Germline V lookup: CDR1 LGHNA, CDR2 YNFKEQ. CDR3 DNA sequence: TGTGCCAGCAGCCAAGATCAGGGGCCAAACACTGAAGCTTTCTTT. This translates into CASSQDQGPNTEAFF.

This clone came up many times. The genes are TRBV9 and TRBJ2-2; D unresolved. The CDR3 sequence is 14 residues long. Germline CDR1 and CDR2: SGDLS and YYNGEE. V lost 0 bases, J lost 5 bases, and 8 bases lay in between. The chain's CDR3 is CASSVGSRTGELFF. The CDR3 region has the DNA TGTGCCAGCAGCGTAGGCTCCCGGACCGGGGAGCTGTTTTTT.

The rearrangement uses TRBV3-1 (or the pseudogene TRBV3-2) and TRBJ2-1; possible D gene TRBD2, 5 bases. Trimming took 3 bases from V and 2 from J, leaving 8 bases between them. The germline V gene has CDR1 LGHDT and CDR2 YNNKEL (reference sequence). CDR3 length: 14 amino acids. CDR3 amino acids: CASSQSGPYNEQFF. The CDR3 nucleotides are TGTGCCAGCAGCCAGAGCGGACCCTACAATGAGCAGTTCTTC.

CDR3: CASSQITGFSGNTIYF. DNA for the CDR3: TGTGCCAGCTCACAAATTACAGGGTTTTCTGGAAACACCATATATTTT. The J gene is TRBJ1-3, the V gene TRBV18, with a possible D match to TRBD1 (6 bases). The CDR3 covers 16 residues. Per the germline V gene, CDR1 is KGHSH and CDR2 is LQKENI. Deletions cut 4 bases from V and 1 base from J, with 14 bases between.

The chain couples TRBV28 to TRBJ1-2, with a tentative D call TRBD1 (5 bases). From germline, CDR1 is MDHEN and CDR2 SYDVKM. This CDR3 region has 11 residues. The CDR3 DNA sequence: TGTGCTACCGGGACTCCCTATGGCTACACCTTC. It yields the protein CATGTPYGYTF.

V is TRBV27 and J is TRBJ2-3, with a weak D call TRBD1 (6 bases). Germline values: CDR1 MNHEY, CDR2 SMNVEV (reference sequence). This CDR3 spans 13 amino acids. V lost 5 bases and J lost 1, with 7 bases in between. For the CDR3, the DNA is TGTGCCAGCAGTCACAGGGGCACAGATACGCAGTATTTT. Its protein is CASSHRGTDTQYF.

V gene TRBV28 combines with J gene TRBJ1-3, with TRBD1 as a possible D gene (5 bases). The germline CDR1 and CDR2 sequences are MDHEN and SYDVKM. The CDR3 runs to 14 residues. With 4 bases removed from V and 7 bases from J, the gap between germline ends came to 14 bases. DNA for the CDR3: TGTGCCAGCAGTTCCGCCAGGGCGGTGAACACCATATATTTT. Translation: CASSSARAVNTIYF.

This chain joins TRBV7-2 and TRBJ1-5; 8 nucleotides line up with TRBD1. With V trimmed by 3 bases and J by 4 bases, 5 bases remained unmatched. This CDR3 comprises 15 residues. Germline V gene lookup returns CDR1 SGHTA and CDR2 FQGNSA. The CDR3 nucleotides are TGTGCCAGCAGCTTTACGGGACAGGCGAATCAGCCCCAGCATTTT. Protein product: CASSFTGQANQPQHF.

CDR3 bases: TGTGCCAGCAGCTTGGGGGGACAGGGCTTGGAGAATGAGCAGTTCTTC. It specifies CASSLGGQGLENEQFF. This chain joins TRBV5-4 and TRBJ2-1; TRBD1 matches 9 bases. CDR1 and CDR2 from the germline V gene are SGHNT and YYREEE (reference sequence). The CDR3 extends over 16 amino acids. The junction had 8 bases not matched to a gene; V was cut back by 0 bases and J by 7 bases.

V usage is TRBV7-8 and J usage is TRBJ2-1; D possibly corresponds to TRBD1 (7 bases). V lost 5 bases, J lost 3 bases, and 17 bases lay in between. Germline V gene sequence: CDR1 SGHVS, CDR2 FQNEAQ. The CDR3 length is 16 residues. The CDR3 sequence is CASSPEGTDYYNEQFF. DNA for the CDR3: TGTGCCAGCAGCCCGGAGGGGACAGACTACTACAATGAGCAGTTCTTC.

This clone has a single count. This rearrangement joins TRBV7-2 to TRBJ1-1; D is unresolved. Deletions cut 5 bases from V and 9 bases from J, with 13 bases between. The CDR3 covers 12 residues. Germline V gene data show CDR1 as SGHTA and CDR2 as FQGNSA. The CDR3 here is CASSVSRNKAFF. The CDR3 DNA sequence: TGTGCCAGCAGCGTTTCCAGAAATAAAGCTTTCTTT.

This chain joins TRBV7-2 and TRBJ1-2, with 7 bases fitting TRBD1. V trimming: 0 bases; J trimming: 6 bases; junction bases outside the gene matches: 4. CDR3 length: 14 residues. Germline V gene data show CDR1 as SGHTA and CDR2 as FQGNSA. The CDR3 coding sequence is TGTGCCAGCAGCTTAGCAGGGGGCGGGGATGGCTACACCTTC. Encoded protein: CASSLAGGGDGYTF. The full variable domain, its missing parts supplied by reference TRBV7-2 and TRBJ1-2, is GAGVSQSPSNKVTEKGKDVELRCDPISGHTALYWYRQSLGQGLEFLIYFQGNSAPDKSGLPSDRFSAERTGGSVSTLTIQRTQQEDSAVYLCASSLAGGGDGYTFGSGTRLTVV.

V and J are TRBV11-2 and TRBJ2-2, with 9 positions matching TRBD1. CDR3 size: 18 residues. With V trimmed by 0 bases and J by 4 bases, 9 bases remained unmatched. From germline, CDR1 is SGHAT and CDR2 FQNNGV. The CDR3 nucleotides are TGTGCCAGCAGCTTAGATGGTCCGGGACAGGGTATCACCGGGGAGCTGTTTTTT. The encoded protein is CASSLDGPGQGITGELFF.

CDR3 residues: CASSRDRDDYGYTF. CDR3 nucleotides: TGTGCCAGCTCACGGGACAGGGACGACTATGGCTACACCTTC. V gene TRBV18 combines with J gene TRBJ1-2, with 9 bases matching TRBD1. The CDR3 has 14 residues. The germline V gene has CDR1 KGHSH and CDR2 LQKENI. After removal of 4 bases from V and 3 bases from J, the junction contained 3 bases not matched to a gene.

V usage is TRBV27 and J usage is TRBJ2-6; D is perhaps TRBD2 (6 bases). Per germline, CDR1 MNHEY and CDR2 SMNVEV (reference sequence). V shed 6 bases and J shed 0 bases, with 12 bases lying between them. The CDR3 covers 16 residues. The CDR3 loop reads CASSRGGISGANVLTF. DNA of the CDR3: TGTGCCAGCAGCAGAGGCGGGATCTCTGGGGCCAACGTCCTGACTTTC.

In its sample, this clone was seen once. The rearrangement joins TRBV5-1 to TRBJ2-3; 12 bases align to TRBD1. Trimming took 4 bases from V and 5 from J; bases not matched to a gene: 5. The CDR3 length is 15 residues. Germline CDR1 SGHRS, CDR2 YFSETQ. CDR3 coding DNA: TGCGCCAGCAGCGGGACAGGGGGCTTTGGAGATACGCAGTATTTT. It specifies CASSGTGGFGDTQYF.

This clone turned up a few times. The chain combines TRBV20-1 with TRBJ1-3, with D possibly being TRBD1 (5 bases). This CDR3 has 16 residues. Between the trimmed V and J ends, which lost 5 bases and 2 bases, there was a span of 19 bases. The germline CDR1 and CDR2 sequences are DFQATT and SNEGSKA (reference sequence). The DNA for the CDR3 is TGCAGTGCTCGTGATCTTGGGGGGTTTGCTGGAAACACCATATATTTT. It yields the protein CSARDLGGFAGNTIYF.

The CDR3 sequence is CASSFLYLAGGPSNEQFF. The CDR3 DNA sequence: TGTGCCAGCAGCTTCCTCTACCTAGCGGGAGGGCCCTCGAATGAGCAGTTCTTC. The V and J genes are TRBV7-9 and TRBJ2-1; 12 bases line up with TRBD2. With 3 bases clipped from V and 7 bases from J, the junction kept 13 bases outside the gene matches. The germline CDR1 and CDR2 sequences are SEHNR and FQNEAQ (reference sequence). The CDR3 totals 18 residues.